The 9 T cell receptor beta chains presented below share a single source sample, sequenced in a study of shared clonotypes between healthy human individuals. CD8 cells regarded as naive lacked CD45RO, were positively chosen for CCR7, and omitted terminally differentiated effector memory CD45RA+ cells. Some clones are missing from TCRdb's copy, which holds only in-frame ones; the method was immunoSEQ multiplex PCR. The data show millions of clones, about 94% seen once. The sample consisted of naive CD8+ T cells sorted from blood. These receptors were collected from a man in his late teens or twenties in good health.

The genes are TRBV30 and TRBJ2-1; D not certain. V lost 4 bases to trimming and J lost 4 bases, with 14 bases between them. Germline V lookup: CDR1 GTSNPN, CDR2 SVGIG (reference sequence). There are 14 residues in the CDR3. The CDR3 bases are TGTGCCTGGACCATTGAGTTCGATTACAATGAGCAGTTCTTC. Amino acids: CAWTIEFDYNEQFF.

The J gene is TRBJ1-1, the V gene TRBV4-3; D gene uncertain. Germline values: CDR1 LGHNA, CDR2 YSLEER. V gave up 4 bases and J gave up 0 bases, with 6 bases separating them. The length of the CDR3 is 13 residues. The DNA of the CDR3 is TGCGCCAGCAGCCTTCAGATGAACACTGAAGCTTTCTTT. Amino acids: CASSLQMNTEAFF.

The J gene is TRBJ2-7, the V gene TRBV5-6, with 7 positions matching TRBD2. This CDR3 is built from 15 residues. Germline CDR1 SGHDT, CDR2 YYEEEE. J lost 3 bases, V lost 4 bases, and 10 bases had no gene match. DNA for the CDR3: TGTGCCAGCAGCGTACGGGACTACCCTGGCTACGAGCAGTACTTC. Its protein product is CASSVRDYPGYEQYF.

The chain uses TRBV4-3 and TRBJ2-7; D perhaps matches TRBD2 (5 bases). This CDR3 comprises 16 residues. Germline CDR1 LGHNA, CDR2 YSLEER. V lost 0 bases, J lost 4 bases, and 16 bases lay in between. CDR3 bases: TGCGCCAGCAGCCAAGATCTGGAGGAGAGGGTTTACGAGCAGTACTTC. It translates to CASSQDLEERVYEQYF.

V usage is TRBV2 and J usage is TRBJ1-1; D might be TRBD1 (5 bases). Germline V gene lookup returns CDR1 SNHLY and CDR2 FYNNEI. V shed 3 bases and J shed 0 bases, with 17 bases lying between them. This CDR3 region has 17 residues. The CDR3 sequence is CASSEIGTGVMNTEAFF. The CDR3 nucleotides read TGTGCCAGCAGTGAGATAGGGACCGGCGTCATGAACACTGAAGCTTTCTTT.

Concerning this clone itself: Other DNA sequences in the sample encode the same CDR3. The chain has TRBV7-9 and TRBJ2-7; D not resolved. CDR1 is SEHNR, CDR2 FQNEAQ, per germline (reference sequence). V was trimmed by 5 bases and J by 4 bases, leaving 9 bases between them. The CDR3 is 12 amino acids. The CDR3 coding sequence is TGTGCCAGCAGCCAGCAGGTTTACGAGCAGTACTTC. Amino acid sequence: CASSQQVYEQYF.

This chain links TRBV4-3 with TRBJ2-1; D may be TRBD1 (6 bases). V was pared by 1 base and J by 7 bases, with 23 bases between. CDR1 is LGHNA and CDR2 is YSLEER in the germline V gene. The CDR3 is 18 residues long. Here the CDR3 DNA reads TGCGCCAGCAGCCAAGGTCCCCTTGGGGCGGAAGGGGGTAATGAGCAGTTCTTC. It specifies CASSQGPLGAEGGNEQFF.

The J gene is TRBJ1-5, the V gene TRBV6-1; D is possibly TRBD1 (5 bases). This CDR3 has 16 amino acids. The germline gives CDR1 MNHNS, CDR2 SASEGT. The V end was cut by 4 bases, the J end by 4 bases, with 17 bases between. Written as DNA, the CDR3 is TGTGCCAGCAGTGCCCTCTGGGACCTTGGGAATCAGCCCCAGCATTTT. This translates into CASSALWDLGNQPQHF.

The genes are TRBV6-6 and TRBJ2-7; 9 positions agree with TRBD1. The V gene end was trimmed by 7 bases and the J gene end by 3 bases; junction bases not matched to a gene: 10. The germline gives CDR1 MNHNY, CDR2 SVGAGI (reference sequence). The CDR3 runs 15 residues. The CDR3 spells CASTWVGTGIYEQYF. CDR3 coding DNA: TGTGCCAGCACTTGGGTTGGGACAGGGATCTACGAGCAGTACTTC.